This T cell receptor beta chain was captured in a study of T cell responses to AZD1222 COVID-19 vaccine. Study-level points and caveats: The donor group comprised mostly white British people and more females; the analysis possibly underestimated clonal diversity. Spike-specific TCR breadth and depth grew following two AZD1222 doses.

Pooled in the analysis were second doses at about 4 or about 12 weeks. Assay: immunoSEQ multiplex PCR; the TCRdb copy retains only in-frame clones and omits some. The sample has 90,000 to 150,000 clones; about 90% are singletons. After removal of 0 bases from V and 5 bases from J, the junction contained 10 bases not matched to a gene. In germline, CDR1 is SGDLS, CDR2 YYNGEE. The CDR3 totals 17 residues. Comment on this clone: Its antigen is unknown.

The chain couples TRBV9 to TRBJ2-5; 10 bases align to TRBD1. Source: peripheral blood, taken 28 days after the second AZD1222 dose. The sequence derives from an adult who received the AZD1222 COVID-19 vaccine. CDR3 coding DNA: TGTGCCAGCAGCGTAGACGTGGGACAGGGGATCGGGGAGACCCAGTACTTC. Its protein product is CASSVDVGQGIGETQYF.